A single sample is the source of the 24 T cell receptor beta chains below, sequenced in a study of T cell clonality in common variable immunodeficiency. Clones were sequenced by immunoSEQ multiplex PCR, and TCRdb holds only the in-frame ones, with some missing. The counts give 28,000 or so clones, none of them seen only once; about a quarter is held by the top ten. These receptors have no known antigen. Overall study results and limits: In common variable immunodeficiency, TCR beta chains reportedly carried fewer deletions and N-nucleotide insertions.

Sequences were obtained from peripheral blood mononuclear cells. The source is a human donor with common variable immunodeficiency.

This clone was seen ten or more times. The read comes to an end 3 residues before the CDR3 does, leaving the germline J gene to fill in the end. The J gene is TRBJ1-6, the V gene TRBV19; 8 bases are a match to TRBD1. There are 15 residues in the CDR3. The germline V gene has CDR1 LNHDA and CDR2 SQIVND (reference sequence). The J segment lost 9 bases and the V segment lost 6 bases, leaving 10 bases of the junction unmatched. The DNA read from the CDR3 is TGTGCCAGTAGCCCTGGACAGGGAAGAAGTTCACCC. This translates into CASSPGQGRSSP. The full CDR3 is CASSPGQGRSSPLHF.

This clone was counted many times. The read ends 3 residues before the CDR3 terminus; that terminus is restored from the germline J gene. This specimen includes other DNA sequences encoding the same CDR3. The J gene is TRBJ2-3, the V gene TRBV18, with TRBD2 matching over 9 bases. From germline, CDR1 is KGHSH and CDR2 LQKENI. The CDR3 has 14 amino acids. Germline trimming cut 3 bases from V and 2 bases from J; bases unmatched to any gene: 0. The CDR3 DNA, read in part, is TGTGCCAGCTCACCGGGACTAGCCACAGATACG. Its protein product is CASSPGLATDT. The full CDR3 is CASSPGLATDTQYF. The full variable domain, with the rest looked up from reference TRBV18 and TRBJ2-3, is NAGVMQNPRHLVRRRGQEARLRCSPMKGHSHVYWYRQLPEEGLKFMVYLQKENIIDESGMPKERFSAEFPKEGPSILRIQQVVRGDSAAYFCASSPGLATDTQYFGPGTRLTVL.

This clone was recorded at least ten times. The read falls 3 residues short of the CDR3 end, and the missing part is taken from the germline J gene. V usage is TRBV18 and J usage is TRBJ2-7; TRBD2 matches 9 bases. The CDR3 covers 15 residues. The junction had 8 bases not matched to a gene; V was cut back by 5 bases and J by 3 bases. Germline CDR1 is KGHSH and CDR2 is LQKENI. The CDR3 loop reads CASSWGSGGSYEQYF. The sequenced part of the CDR3 DNA is TGTGCCAGCTCATGGGGTAGCGGGGGAAGCTACGAG. The entire variable domain, with the rest obtained from reference TRBV18 and TRBJ2-7, is as follows: NAGVMQNPRHLVRRRGQEARLRCSPMKGHSHVYWYRQLPEEGLKFMVYLQKENIIDESGMPKERFSAEFPKEGPSILRIQQVVRGDSAAYFCASSWGSGGSYEQYFGPGTRLTVT.

This clone was seen at least ten times. The CDR3 end falls 3 residues outside the read, so it is completed with the germline J gene. The chain carries TRBV11-2 and TRBJ2-1, with 7 positions matching TRBD2. CDR1 SGHAT and CDR2 FQNNGV come from the germline V gene. The junction had 5 bases not matched to a gene; V was cut back by 2 bases and J by 4 bases. The CDR3 consists of 15 residues. Partial CDR3 DNA: TGTGCCAGCAGCTTATATGGCGGGAGTTACAATGAG. Protein sequence: CASSLYGGSYNE. The entire CDR3 protein reads CASSLYGGSYNEQFF. Full variable domain (remainder filled in from reference TRBV11-2 and TRBJ2-1): EAGVAQSPRYKIIEKRQSVAFWCNPISGHATLYWYQQILGQGPKLLIQFQNNGVVDDSQLPKDRFSAERLKGVDSTLKIQPAKLEDSAVYLCASSLYGGSYNEQFFGPGTRLTVL.

This clone was seen only a few times. The observed sequence ends 3 residues before the CDR3 terminus, with the missing tail filled in from the germline J gene. This chain uses TRBV11-2 with TRBJ1-3; D possibly corresponds to TRBD1 (5 bases). The CDR3 totals 15 residues. With 8 bases removed from V and 2 bases from J, the gap between germline ends came to 16 bases. Germline V CDR1 and CDR2: SGHAT, FQNNGV. Incomplete CDR3 DNA: TGTGCCAGCCCCGAGGAGGGGAACGCTGGAAACACC. Translation: CASPEEGNAGNT. The complete CDR3 reads CASPEEGNAGNTIYF.

This clone was seen at least ten times. The CDR3 extends 3 residues past the end of the read, so its final part is completed from the germline J gene. V is TRBV7-2 and J is TRBJ2-7; 12 bases agree with TRBD2. This CDR3 comprises 14 residues. Germline-derived CDR1 and CDR2 are SGHTA and FQGNSA. V gave up 5 bases and J gave up 6 bases; unmatched junction bases: 5. The CDR3 here is CASSPTSGGIEQYF. The sequenced part of the CDR3 DNA is TGTGCCAGCAGCCCTACTAGCGGGGGGATCGAG.

Concerning this clone itself: The CDR3 goes on 3 residues after the read ends, and that part is filled in from the germline J gene. The V gene is TRBV18, the J gene TRBJ2-3; 10 nucleotides line up with TRBD2. The CDR3 is 15 amino acids. Germline loops: CDR1 KGHSH, CDR2 LQKENI. Trimming cost V 3 bases and J 4 bases; bases outside gene matches: 4. The CDR3: CASSPSGGSSDTQYF. The sequenced CDR3 bases are TGTGCCAGCTCACCTAGCGGGGGGAGCTCAGATACG.

This clone was recorded at least ten times. Read sequence stops 3 residues before the CDR3 end, and the germline J gene provides the missing end. V usage is TRBV29-1 and J usage is TRBJ2-5, with a weak D call TRBD2 (6 bases). The CDR3 runs 15 residues. V dropped 5 bases and J dropped 2 bases, with 18 bases sitting between them. The germline CDR1 and CDR2 sequences are SQVTM and ANQGSEA. The CDR3 region is CSVSSTEGLQETQYF. The covered CDR3 bases are TGCAGCGTTTCATCCACGGAGGGACTGCAAGAGACC.

This clone was seen repeatedly, ten times or more. The read terminates 3 residues before the CDR3 end, so the remaining end is supplied by the germline J gene. The chain combines TRBV20-1 with TRBJ1-5; a possible D gene is TRBD1 (6 bases). Trimming pared 5 bases from V and 1 base from J, leaving 12 bases between. In germline, CDR1 is DFQATT, CDR2 SNEGSKA (reference sequence). The CDR3 extends over 14 amino acids. CDR3: CSAGRDTSNQPQHF. The CDR3 bases that were read are TGCAGTGCTGGACGGGACACGAGCAATCAGCCC.

This clone was observed many times. The read is 3 residues too short to cover the CDR3 end, so that end is filled in from the germline J gene. J is TRBJ2-5 and V is TRBV5-1; D call uncertain. The V gene's germline CDR1 is SGHRS and CDR2 YFSETQ. V was clipped by 4 bases and J by 1 base, with 17 bases between them. The CDR3 is 16 amino acids. The sequenced part of the CDR3 DNA is TGCGCCAGCAGCAGCCCCCTAGTCGGTGGCCAAGAGACC. Residues: CASSSPLVGGQET. The full CDR3 is CASSSPLVGGQETQYF.

In this sample, this clone turned up many times. The read halts 3 residues ahead of the CDR3 end, with the missing end drawn from the germline J gene. The chain employs TRBV6-2 or TRBV6-3 and TRBJ1-4, with D perhaps matching TRBD1 (6 bases). Germline V CDR1 and CDR2: MNHEY, SVGEGT. This CDR3 has 14 residues. With 2 bases removed from V and 5 bases from J, the gap between germline ends came to 9 bases. CDR3 DNA (partial): TGTGCCAGCAGTTACGGACAGTTAAATGAAAAA. Translation gives CASSYGQLNEK. The whole CDR3 is CASSYGQLNEKLFF.

Many counts were recorded for this clone. CDR3 bases read: TGTGCCAGCAGCCAAGAGCGAGACAGGGTGTATGAG. Protein sequence: CASSQERDRVYE. The whole CDR3 is CASSQERDRVYEQFF. V gene TRBV14 combines with J gene TRBJ2-1; 7 bases fit TRBD1. The CDR3 is cut off 3 residues early in the read; its end comes from the germline J gene. This CDR3 spans 15 amino acids. After removal of 0 bases from V and 8 bases from J, the junction contained 7 bases not matched to a gene. From germline, CDR1 is SGHDN and CDR2 FVKESK.

This clone was recorded at least ten times. The read halts 3 residues ahead of the CDR3 end, with the missing end drawn from the germline J gene. This chain joins TRBV7-8 and TRBJ2-7, with TRBD2 matching over 7 bases. The length of the CDR3 is 15 residues. J gave up 3 bases and V 5 bases, and 10 bases lay outside the gene matches. CDR1 SGHVS and CDR2 FQNEAQ come from the germline V gene. The CDR3 is CASSTNRGEGYEQYF. The DNA read from the CDR3 is TGTGCCAGCAGCACTAATCGAGGGGAGGGCTACGAG. Complete variable domain (other parts from reference TRBV7-8 and TRBJ2-7): GAGVSQSPRYKVAKRGQDVALRCDPISGHVSLFWYQQALGQGPEFLTYFQNEAQLDKSGLPSDRFFAERPEGSVSTLKIQRTQQEDSAVYLCASSTNRGEGYEQYFGPGTRLTVT.

For this clone: The read ends 3 residues before the CDR3 terminus; that terminus is restored from the germline J gene. The chain has TRBV18 and TRBJ2-5; 10 nucleotides align to TRBD1. The germline gives CDR1 KGHSH, CDR2 LQKENI. V lost 5 bases, J lost 4 bases, and 4 bases stayed unmatched. This CDR3 region has 14 residues. The CDR3 here is CASSSRTGGETQYF. Incomplete CDR3 DNA: TGTGCCAGCTCATCTAGGACAGGGGGAGAGACC.

Many counts were recorded for this clone. From the germline J gene comes the end of the CDR3, since the read stops 3 residues before it. The chain is built from TRBV28 and TRBJ2-7; 8 bases fit TRBD1. This CDR3 is 16 amino acids long. V lost 4 bases, J lost 2 bases, and 10 bases stayed unmatched. From germline, CDR1 is MDHEN and CDR2 SYDVKM. The chain's CDR3 is CASSYPQGAEAYEQYF. The part of the CDR3 DNA that was read is TGTGCCAGCAGTTACCCTCAGGGGGCCGAAGCCTACGAG.

This clone appeared many times. The read comes to an end 3 residues before the CDR3 does, leaving the germline J gene to fill in the end. The chain employs TRBV5-6 and TRBJ2-3; the D gene is possibly TRBD2 (5 bases). The CDR3 sequence is 15 residues long. Trimming shortened V by 4 bases and J by 2 bases, and 14 bases separated the two germline ends. The germline V gene encodes CDR1 SGHDT and CDR2 YYEEEE. CDR3 bases read: TGTGCCAGCAGCCGAGCCACTAGGTACACAGATACG. Protein: CASSRATRYTDT. Given in full, the CDR3 is CASSRATRYTDTQYF. The full variable domain, rest sourced from reference TRBV5-6 and TRBJ2-3, is DAGVTQSPTHLIKTRGQQVTLRCSPKSGHDTVSWYQQALGQGPQFIFQYYEEEERQRGNFPDRFSGHQFPNYSSELNVNALLLGDSALYLCASSRATRYTDTQYFGPGTRLTVL.

As regards this clone: At one of its ends the junction is not consistent with the germline gene, which may arise from a read error. Read data end 3 residues before the CDR3 end; the end is taken from the germline J gene. The chain links TRBV6-2 or TRBV6-3 to TRBJ2-2; weak D call: TRBD2 (6 bases). Germline assignment: CDR1 MNHEY and CDR2 SVGEGT. CDR3 length: 11 residues. The CDR3 is CASSYFGGLFF. The sequenced CDR3 bases are TGTGCCAGCAGTTATTTCGGGGGG.

This clone was recorded at least ten times. The read ends 3 residues early relative to the CDR3; the germline J gene fills the gap. The chain carries TRBV30 and TRBJ2-7; the D is unclear. This CDR3 spans 14 amino acids. The germline V gene encodes CDR1 GTSNPN and CDR2 SVGIG (reference sequence). Trimming removed 2 bases from V and 1 base from J, with 12 bases in between. The sequenced part of the CDR3 DNA is TGTGCCTGGAGTATATCTGGGCGATCCTACGAG. It translates to CAWSISGRSYE. The full CDR3 protein is CAWSISGRSYEQYF.

This clone was detected ten times or more. The read ends 3 residues shy of where the CDR3 ends; the end is completed using the germline J gene. V usage is TRBV6-4 and J usage is TRBJ2-1, with a tentative D call TRBD2 (5 bases). The germline V and J ends were trimmed by 0 bases and 7 bases, with 10 bases remaining between them. Germline V gene data show CDR1 as MRHNA and CDR2 as SNTAGT. There are 14 residues in the CDR3. CDR3 protein: CASSDSIRGNEQFF. Incomplete CDR3 DNA: TGTGCCAGCAGTGACTCGATACGGGGAAATGAG.

This clone showed up just a few times. Read data end 3 residues before the CDR3 end; the end is taken from the germline J gene. The chain is built from TRBV7-2 and TRBJ1-6; D perhaps matches TRBD1 (5 bases). The CDR3 contains 15 residues. V was cut by 6 bases and J by 10 bases, with 19 bases left in between. CDR1 and CDR2 (germline): SGHTA, FQGNSA. The DNA read from the CDR3 is TGTGCCAGCAGGCCCTTGGGAGGGGTTGGATCACCC. Its translation: CASRPLGGVGSP. The CDR3 in full is CASRPLGGVGSPLHF.

This clone was detected a few times. Read sequence stops 3 residues before the CDR3 end, and the germline J gene provides the missing end. The same CDR3 can be traced to other DNA sequences in this sample. The chain combines TRBV7-3 with TRBJ2-1; 7 bases line up with TRBD2. With 4 bases clipped from V and 7 bases from J, the junction kept 16 bases outside the gene matches. Germline CDR1 SGHTA, CDR2 FQGTGA. The CDR3 consists of 17 residues. The CDR3 loop is CASSSQTSRGSVNEQFF. The part of the CDR3 DNA that was read is TGTGCCAGCAGCTCGCAGACCTCTCGCGGGAGTGTGAATGAG.

At least ten counts were recorded for this clone. The read falls 3 residues short of the CDR3 end, and the missing part is taken from the germline J gene. The chain uses TRBV19 and TRBJ1-6, with 7 bases lining up with TRBD1. Per the germline V gene, CDR1 is LNHDA and CDR2 is SQIVND (reference sequence). After removal of 6 bases from V and 7 bases from J, the junction contained 9 bases not matched to a gene. The CDR3 length is 15 residues. Partial CDR3 DNA: TGTGCCAGTAGGGTTTCGGACAGGATGAATTCACCC. It specifies CASRVSDRMNSP. The CDR3, in full, reads CASRVSDRMNSPLHF.

On this clone: The read falls 3 residues short of the CDR3 end, and the missing part is taken from the germline J gene. The V call is TRBV5-1, the J call TRBJ1-3, with 9 nucleotides matching TRBD1. The length of the CDR3 is 15 residues. Germline CDR1 reads SGHRS; CDR2 reads YFSETQ. V shed 0 bases, J shed 4 bases, and the junction held 2 bases outside the gene matches. This CDR3 is CASSLETGGGNTIYF. CDR3 DNA, as far as it was read: TGCGCCAGCAGCTTGGAAACAGGGGGCGGAAACACC.

The table lists this clone with a few counts. The CDR3 is cut off 3 residues early in the read; its end comes from the germline J gene. This chain joins TRBV20-1 and TRBJ2-3; D is possibly TRBD2 (5 bases). The germline V and J ends were trimmed by 3 bases and 1 base, with 14 bases remaining between them. The CDR3 has 15 amino acids. Germline CDR1 and CDR2: DFQATT and SNEGSKA (reference sequence). The sequenced part of the CDR3 DNA is TGCAGTGCTAGGGACTCCGGGCGGGGCACAGATACG. Amino acid sequence: CSARDSGRGTDT. The CDR3 reads in full as CSARDSGRGTDTQYF.